These 31 T cell receptor beta chains were all obtained from the same sample, sequenced in a study of blood T cell repertoires in COVID-19. The data were produced by immunoSEQ multiplex PCR, yet TCRdb's version contains in-frame clones alone and is incomplete. Here the sample spans around 250,000 clones, roughly 85% being singletons. The source material was peripheral blood. The receptors stem from a woman aged 18-29 years with acute or convalescent COVID-19.

V and J are TRBV30 and TRBJ1-4; the D is unclear. V lost 3 bases, J lost 16 bases, and 15 bases lay in between. CDR3 size: 11 residues. CDR1 is GTSNPN, CDR2 SVGIG, per germline (reference sequence). The DNA for the CDR3 is TGTGCCTGGAGCCCTGGTGGGAGTTGGTTTTTT. It translates to CAWSPGGSWFF.

This chain connects TRBV13 to TRBJ2-7; 8 nucleotides match TRBD2. The CDR3 consists of 16 residues. The V gene's germline CDR1 is PRHDT and CDR2 FYEKMQ (reference sequence). V shed 5 bases, J shed 0 bases, and the junction held 9 bases outside the gene matches. As DNA, the CDR3 is TGTGCCAGCAGCCCTCCATTGGCGGGAGGCTCCTACGAGCAGTACTTC. This gives the protein CASSPPLAGGSYEQYF. Variable domain in full (rest from reference TRBV13 and TRBJ2-7): AAGVIQSPRHLIKEKRETATLKCYPIPRHDTVYWYQQGPGQDPQFLISFYEKMQSDKGSIPDRFSAQQFSDYHSELNMSSLELGDSALYFCASSPPLAGGSYEQYFGPGTRLTVT.

The chain links TRBV19 to TRBJ2-4; tentatively, D is TRBD2 (6 bases). The CDR3 is 15 residues long. Trimming cost V 1 base and J 0 bases, with 7 bases left between them. The germline V gene encodes CDR1 LNHDA and CDR2 SQIVND (reference sequence). The CDR3 loop is CASSIGGVAKNIQYF. CDR3 bases: TGTGCCAGTAGTATAGGCGGGGTAGCCAAAAACATTCAGTACTTC.

The V call is TRBV9, the J call TRBJ2-3; 7 bases line up with TRBD1. CDR3 length: 16 residues. Losses at the gene ends were 4 bases for V and 0 bases for J; bases not matched to a gene: 8. Germline CDR1 SGDLS, CDR2 YYNGEE. DNA of the CDR3: TGTGCCAGCAGCCTAGGGGGCTACCCTAGCACAGATACGCAGTATTTT. It codes for CASSLGGYPSTDTQYF.

This rearrangement joins TRBV11-2 to TRBJ1-4; a weak D match, TRBD1 (5 bases). The CDR3 contains 16 residues. Trimming pared 5 bases from V and 6 bases from J, leaving 19 bases between. Germline CDR1 and CDR2: SGHAT and FQNNGV. CDR3 residues: CASSRILGDRDEKLFF. In DNA, the CDR3 is TGTGCCAGCAGCCGGATTTTAGGGGATAGGGATGAAAAACTGTTTTTT.

The genes are TRBV27 and TRBJ2-7; D gene unclear. The V gene lost 1 base and the J gene lost 3 bases, with 7 bases spanning the gap. The length of the CDR3 is 13 residues. CDR1 is MNHEY and CDR2 is SMNVEV in the germline V gene (reference sequence). The CDR3 DNA reads TGTGCCAGCAGTTTATGGCCTAGCTACGAGCAGTACTTC. Translated, it gives CASSLWPSYEQYF.

J is TRBJ1-5 and V is TRBV19, with TRBD1 matching 8 bases. The CDR3 spans 15 residues. Trimming took 4 bases from V and 4 from J; bases not matched to a gene: 6. Germline loops: CDR1 LNHDA, CDR2 SQIVND (reference sequence). CDR3 coding DNA: TGTGCCAGTAGTACTGACAGGGGCGGTAATCAGCCCCAGCATTTT. As protein: CASSTDRGGNQPQHF. The whole variable domain, filled in from reference TRBV19 and TRBJ1-5, reads DGGITQSPKYLFRKEGQNVTLSCEQNLNHDAMYWYRQDPGQGLRLIYYSQIVNDFQKGDIAEGYSVSREKKESFPLTVTSAQKNPTAFYLCASSTDRGGNQPQHFGDGTRLSIL.

The CDR3 sequence is CASRSGGHDYGYTF. DNA for the CDR3: TGTGCCAGCAGGAGTGGGGGACACGACTATGGCTACACCTTC. The chain joins TRBV6-5 to TRBJ1-2, with a tentative D call TRBD1 (6 bases). The V gene lost 6 bases and the J gene lost 3 bases, with 14 bases spanning the gap. Looked up from germline, CDR1 is MNHEY and CDR2 is SVGAGI. CDR3 size: 14 residues.

The CDR3, as DNA: TGTGCCAGCAGTGGACATACGGGGGGGACTGAAGCTTTCTTT. Its translation is CASSGHTGGTEAFF. This rearrangement joins TRBV6-6 to TRBJ1-1; D may be TRBD1 (5 bases). The CDR3 totals 14 residues. With 5 bases removed from V and 5 bases from J, the gap between germline ends came to 15 bases. Germline CDR1 MNHNY, CDR2 SVGAGI (reference sequence).

This clone showed up just a few times. Other nucleotide sequences in the sample specify the same CDR3. The rearrangement uses TRBV5-6 and TRBJ1-2, with 7 bases that match TRBD1. V was pared by 2 bases and J by 3 bases, with 1 base of the junction left unmatched. The CDR3 loop spans 13 amino acids. Germline lookup yields CDR1 SGHDT and CDR2 YYEEEE. This CDR3 reads CASSLGQDYGYTF. CDR3 nucleotide sequence: TGTGCCAGCAGCTTAGGACAGGACTATGGCTACACCTTC.

The chain carries TRBV2 and TRBJ2-7; 10 bases align to TRBD2. Germline trimming cut 3 bases from V and 0 bases from J; bases unmatched to any gene: 5. The CDR3 is 16 residues long. Germline values: CDR1 SNHLY, CDR2 FYNNEI. The CDR3 DNA reads TGTGCCAGCAGTGATAGCACTAGCGGGGTCTCCTACGAGCAGTACTTC. It yields the protein CASSDSTSGVSYEQYF.

This chain links TRBV4-3 with TRBJ2-3; 9 bases match TRBD1. The CDR3 sequence is 15 residues long. Unmatched junction bases numbered 3, after V lost 1 base and J lost 4 bases. The germline gives CDR1 LGHNA, CDR2 YSLEER. CDR3 region: CASSQGQGGADTQYF. In DNA, the CDR3 is TGCGCCAGCAGCCAAGGACAGGGGGGGGCAGATACGCAGTATTTT.

This clone was observed a single time. The genes are TRBV28 and TRBJ2-7; TRBD2 might be the D (5 bases). The CDR3 loop spans 14 amino acids. Germline V gene data show CDR1 as MDHEN and CDR2 as SYDVKM. V was trimmed by 6 bases and J by 4 bases, leaving 16 bases between them. The CDR3 coding sequence is TGTGCCAGCAGGCTAGCCTTAGGAACTTACGAGCAGTACTTC. Its translation is CASRLALGTYEQYF.

This clone was seen once. The genes are TRBV2 and TRBJ2-1; the match to TRBD2 covers 9 bases. With V trimmed by 3 bases and J by 5 bases, 8 bases remained unmatched. Germline CDR1 and CDR2: SNHLY and FYNNEI. The CDR3 totals 16 residues. CDR3 in amino acids: CASSDGPSGIDNEQFF. The CDR3 nucleotides read TGTGCCAGCAGTGACGGGCCTAGCGGGATCGACAATGAGCAGTTCTTC.

The rearrangement uses TRBV6-5 and TRBJ2-5; the match to TRBD1 covers 8 bases. Trimming at V came to 6 bases and at J to 5 bases, leaving 5 bases not matched to a gene. The CDR3 totals 13 residues. Germline values: CDR1 MNHEY, CDR2 SVGAGI. The CDR3 bases are TGTGCCAGCAGCGCGACAGGGGTGGAGACCCAGTACTTC. Its protein is CASSATGVETQYF.

V usage is TRBV7-9 and J usage is TRBJ2-7; 8 bases fit TRBD1. CDR3 length equals 15 residues. The V and J ends lost 10 bases and 0 bases, in that order; junction bases with no gene match: 11. Germline V gene lookup returns CDR1 SEHNR and CDR2 FQNEAQ (reference sequence). The CDR3 nucleotides read TGTGCCATCGGCAGGGGGCACCAGGGCTCCTACGAGCAGTACTTC. It translates to CAIGRGHQGSYEQYF.

The chain couples TRBV12-3 or TRBV12-4 to TRBJ2-7; D remains ambiguous. Deletions cut 5 bases from V and 0 bases from J, with 8 bases between. CDR3 length equals 13 residues. Here the CDR3 DNA reads TGTGCCAGCAGTCCAGAAAACTCCTACGAGCAGTACTTC. It encodes CASSPENSYEQYF.

This clone was seen more than once but under ten times. The chain couples TRBV6-5 to TRBJ2-7; 8 bases map to TRBD1. Germline V gives CDR1 MNHEY, CDR2 SVGAGI. The CDR3 runs to 14 residues. V lost 6 bases to trimming and J lost 4 bases; unmatched junction nucleotides: 8. This chain's CDR3 is CASRIDRGGYEQYF. The CDR3 coding sequence is TGTGCCAGCAGGATTGACAGGGGAGGATACGAGCAGTACTTC.

CDR3 in DNA: TGCGCCAGCAGCTGGGGACTAGTTAGCACAGATACGCAGTATTTT. Residues: CASSWGLVSTDTQYF. The chain employs TRBV4-3 and TRBJ2-3; TRBD2 matches 8 bases. The germline V gene has CDR1 LGHNA and CDR2 YSLEER. The CDR3 extends over 15 amino acids. Losses at the gene ends were 5 bases for V and 0 bases for J; bases not matched to a gene: 4.

V usage is TRBV28 and J usage is TRBJ2-2; a weak D match, TRBD1 (5 bases). The V end lost 3 bases, the J end lost 0 bases, and 8 bases lay between the germline ends. The CDR3 contains 15 residues. Germline lookup yields CDR1 MDHEN and CDR2 SYDVKM. The CDR3 protein is CASSLDTTNTGELFF. The CDR3 DNA reads as TGTGCCAGCAGTTTGGACACCACGAACACCGGGGAGCTGTTTTTT.

The rearrangement uses TRBV4-3 and TRBJ1-1; D uncertain. The V gene lost 1 base and the J gene lost 6 bases, with 9 bases spanning the gap. Germline CDR1 LGHNA, CDR2 YSLEER. The CDR3 sequence is 13 residues long. The CDR3 sequence: CASSQARSAEAFF. The CDR3 coding sequence is TGCGCCAGCAGCCAAGCCCGGAGCGCTGAAGCTTTCTTT.

V and J are TRBV19 and TRBJ1-5; the D gene is possibly TRBD1 (6 bases). Trimming stripped 3 bases from V and 7 bases from J, with 10 bases between. CDR1 and CDR2 from the germline V gene are LNHDA and SQIVND (reference sequence). The CDR3 loop spans 13 amino acids. This CDR3 reads CASSINRDQPQHF. In DNA form, the CDR3 reads TGTGCCAGTAGTATCAACAGGGACCAGCCCCAGCATTTT.

The gene calls are TRBV9 and TRBJ2-7, with D possibly matching TRBD1 (6 bases). Germline V CDR1 and CDR2: SGDLS, YYNGEE. Trimming pared 9 bases from V and 2 bases from J, leaving 18 bases between. The CDR3 is made up of 14 amino acids. The CDR3 is CATVDRPDPYEQYF. The CDR3 DNA reads TGTGCCACCGTTGACAGGCCGGATCCCTACGAGCAGTACTTC.

V usage is TRBV23-1 and J usage is TRBJ2-1; 11 positions agree with TRBD1. TRBV23-1 belongs to the ORF category, with a function that is uncertain. The CDR3 totals 16 residues. Germline trimming cut 4 bases from V and 6 bases from J; bases unmatched to any gene: 8. In nucleotides, the CDR3 is TGCGCCAGCAGTCGACCGGGACAGGGGGTCAGCAATGAGCAGTTCTTC. It encodes CASSRPGQGVSNEQFF.

The chain combines TRBV6-5 with TRBJ1-1, with TRBD1 as a possible D gene (5 bases). The CDR3 has 16 amino acids. Trimming shortened V by 2 bases and J by 4 bases, and 17 bases separated the two germline ends. CDR1 is MNHEY, CDR2 SVGAGI, per germline. CDR3 bases: TGTGCCAGCAGTTACGGGGCCTGGGAGGTCGGCACTGAAGCTTTCTTT. It yields the protein CASSYGAWEVGTEAFF.

V usage is TRBV11-3 and J usage is TRBJ2-7; possible D gene TRBD2, 6 bases. V shed 4 bases and J shed 4 bases, with 11 bases lying between them. Germline values: CDR1 SGHNT, CDR2 YENEEA. The CDR3 totals 13 residues. This CDR3 is CASSSEAGYEQYF. DNA of the CDR3: TGTGCCAGCAGCTCAGAGGCGGGGTACGAGCAGTACTTC.

The rearrangement links TRBV27 to TRBJ2-3; possible D gene TRBD1, 6 bases. The V end was cut by 7 bases, the J end by 0 bases, with 11 bases between. CDR3 size: 14 residues. Germline CDR1 and CDR2: MNHEY and SMNVEV (reference sequence). The CDR3 loop reads CASKMTGSTDTQYF. CDR3 in DNA: TGTGCCAGCAAAATGACAGGTAGCACAGATACGCAGTATTTT.

In this sample, this clone turned up a few times. This chain uses TRBV3-1 (or the pseudogene TRBV3-2) with TRBJ2-1; 13 nucleotides line up with TRBD2. With V trimmed by 1 base and J by 9 bases, 9 bases remained unmatched. The CDR3 is 17 amino acids. Looked up from germline, CDR1 is LGHDT and CDR2 is YNNKEL (reference sequence). Here the CDR3 DNA reads TGTGCCAGCAGCCAAGCAGGACTAGCGGGAGTGGCGAGTGAGCAGTTCTTC. Translating it yields CASSQAGLAGVASEQFF.

The chain couples TRBV19 to TRBJ1-2, with 10 bases matching TRBD1. Germline trimming cut 5 bases from V and 4 bases from J; bases unmatched to any gene: 22. The germline gives CDR1 LNHDA, CDR2 SQIVND (reference sequence). There are 20 residues in the CDR3. The CDR3 DNA sequence: TGTGCCAGTAGTCCCCTCCGTCCCCGATTGGGACAGGGGACGAGCTATGGCTACACCTTC. Translating gives CASSPLRPRLGQGTSYGYTF.

V gene TRBV20-1 combines with J gene TRBJ1-5; no reliable D call. Germline V gene data show CDR1 as DFQATT and CDR2 as SNEGSKA (reference sequence). The V end lost 3 bases, the J end lost 5 bases, and 8 bases lay between the germline ends. This CDR3 has 12 amino acids. CDR3 residues: CSASTVDQPQHF. Here the CDR3 DNA reads TGCAGTGCTAGTACGGTCGATCAGCCCCAGCATTTT.

The gene calls are TRBV19 and TRBJ2-7; 11 bases match TRBD2. In germline, CDR1 is LNHDA, CDR2 SQIVND (reference sequence). After removal of 4 bases from V and 2 bases from J, the junction contained 13 bases not matched to a gene. The CDR3 totals 18 residues. CDR3 coding DNA: TGTGCCAGTAGTAGGTCAACTAGCGGGGGCTCCCTGGCCTACGAGCAGTACTTC. Its protein is CASSRSTSGGSLAYEQYF.